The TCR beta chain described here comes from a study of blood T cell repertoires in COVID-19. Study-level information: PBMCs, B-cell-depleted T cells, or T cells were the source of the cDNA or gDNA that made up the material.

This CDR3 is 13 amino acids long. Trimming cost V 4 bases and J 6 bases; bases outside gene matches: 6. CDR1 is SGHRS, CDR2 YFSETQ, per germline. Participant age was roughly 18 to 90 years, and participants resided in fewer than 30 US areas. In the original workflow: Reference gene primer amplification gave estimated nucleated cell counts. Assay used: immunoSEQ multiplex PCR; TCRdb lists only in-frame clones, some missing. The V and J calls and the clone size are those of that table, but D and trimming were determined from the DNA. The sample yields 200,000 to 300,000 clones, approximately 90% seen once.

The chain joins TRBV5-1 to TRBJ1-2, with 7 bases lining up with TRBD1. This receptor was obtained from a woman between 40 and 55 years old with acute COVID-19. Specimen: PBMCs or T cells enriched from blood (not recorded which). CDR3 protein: CASSVQGVDGYTF. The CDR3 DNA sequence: TGCGCCAGCAGCGTCCAGGGGGTGGATGGCTACACCTTC.